The 32 T cell receptor beta chains reported below all come from one sample, sequenced in a study of blood T cell repertoires in COVID-19. TCRdb keeps only in-frame clones here, not all; method: immunoSEQ multiplex PCR. The table records about 88,000 clones, approximately 91% of them present only once. The sequencing sample was made of peripheral blood. The receptors originated from a man aged 55 to 70 with acute or convalescent COVID-19.

This clone has a single count. This sequence joins TRBV5-6 and TRBJ2-3, with 11 positions matching TRBD2. Germline V lookup: CDR1 SGHDT, CDR2 YYEEEE. This CDR3 spans 16 amino acids. The trim removed 5 bases at V and 4 bases at J, leaving 9 bases unmatched. The CDR3 nucleotides are TGTGCCAGCAGTCCCGAACTAGCGGGAGAAGCAGATACGCAGTATTTT. Protein product: CASSPELAGEADTQYF.

The chain carries TRBV30 and TRBJ2-5, with TRBD1 identical over 10 bases. The germline V gene encodes CDR1 GTSNPN and CDR2 SVGIG (reference sequence). J lost 5 bases, V lost 1 base, and 4 bases had no gene match. The CDR3 covers 14 residues. The DNA for the CDR3 is TGTGCCTGGAGTGGACAGGGGGCATTGGAGACCCAGTACTTC. Protein product: CAWSGQGALETQYF.

Remarks on this clone: At one of its ends the junction is not consistent with the germline gene, which may arise from a read error. J is TRBJ2-2 and V is TRBV28; TRBD2 agrees at 12 bases. The CDR3 length is 15 residues. The germline CDR1 and CDR2 sequences are MDHEN and SYDVKM. Written as DNA, the CDR3 is TGTGCCAGCCGTTTTGGGACTAGCGGGTCAGGGGAGCTGTTTTTT. This sequence encodes CASRFGTSGSGELFF.

This chain links TRBV4-2 with TRBJ2-7; a weak D match, TRBD1 (6 bases). V was cut by 3 bases and J by 0 bases, with 12 bases left in between. CDR3 length: 15 residues. Germline V gene sequence: CDR1 LGHNA, CDR2 YNFKEQ. CDR3 amino acids: CASSQEETGSYEQYF. The DNA for the CDR3 is TGTGCCAGCAGCCAGGAGGAGACAGGCTCCTACGAGCAGTACTTC.

CDR3 sequence: CASSSLRGESTDTQYF. The CDR3 DNA reads TGTGCCAGCAGTTCCCTTCGCGGGGAGAGCACAGATACGCAGTATTTT. The rearrangement joins TRBV27 to TRBJ2-3, with a tentative D call TRBD2 (6 bases). The CDR3 runs 16 residues. Trimming removed 4 bases from V and 0 bases from J, with 14 bases in between. Germline lookup yields CDR1 MNHEY and CDR2 SMNVEV (reference sequence).

The count of this clone is one. The chain couples TRBV5-1 to TRBJ2-5; TRBD1 matches 8 bases. With V trimmed by 5 bases and J by 5 bases, 14 bases remained unmatched. The CDR3 is made up of 16 amino acids. CDR1 and CDR2 from the germline V gene are SGHRS and YFSETQ. CDR3 protein: CASSMGTGRPGETQYF. CDR3 nucleotides: TGCGCCAGCAGTATGGGGACAGGCAGACCGGGGGAGACCCAGTACTTC.

The chain employs TRBV25-1 and TRBJ1-6; D perhaps matches TRBD1 (5 bases). Per the germline V gene, CDR1 is MGHDK and CDR2 is SYGVNS. The CDR3 runs to 15 residues. With 5 bases removed from V and 13 bases from J, the gap between germline ends came to 21 bases. The chain's CDR3 is CASSISGSKLGPLHF. The CDR3, as DNA: TGTGCCAGCAGTATATCAGGGTCGAAGTTGGGGCCCCTCCACTTT.

The V gene is TRBV9, the J gene TRBJ1-5; D remains unclear. With 6 bases removed from V and 0 bases from J, the gap between germline ends came to 13 bases. Germline CDR1 and CDR2: SGDLS and YYNGEE. This CDR3 spans 15 amino acids. CDR3 nucleotide sequence: TGTGCCAGCACCCCGGGGTTGGATAGCAATCAGCCCCAGCATTTT. It is translated as CASTPGLDSNQPQHF.

The chain carries TRBV28 and TRBJ2-7; the match to TRBD2 covers 8 bases. CDR3 length: 17 residues. V lost 5 bases, J lost 4 bases, and 16 bases stayed unmatched. Germline V lookup: CDR1 MDHEN, CDR2 SYDVKM. CDR3 amino acids: CASSLYVSGSGAYEQYF. The CDR3 region has the DNA TGTGCCAGCAGTCTCTACGTATCGGGTAGCGGGGCGTACGAGCAGTACTTC.

This chain connects TRBV29-1 to TRBJ1-5, with TRBD1 matching 7 bases. CDR3 length: 13 residues. V dropped 6 bases and J dropped 0; count of bases not matched to a gene: 2. CDR1 is SQVTM and CDR2 is ANQGSEA in the germline V gene. The CDR3 region has the DNA TGCAGCGTACAGGGGTATAGCAATCAGCCCCAGCATTTT. This encodes CSVQGYSNQPQHF.

The chain links TRBV27 to TRBJ2-2, with D tentatively TRBD2 (6 bases). V was shortened by 2 bases and J by 4 bases, with 14 bases between the two germline ends. Germline CDR1 reads MNHEY; CDR2 reads SMNVEV (reference sequence). The CDR3 has 16 amino acids. The CDR3 region is CASSLIVPSATGELFF. DNA for the CDR3: TGTGCCAGCAGTTTAATTGTCCCTAGCGCCACCGGGGAGCTGTTTTTT.

A single count supports this clone. V and J are TRBV29-1 and TRBJ2-2; the D is unclear. Trimming took 5 bases from V and 1 from J, leaving 5 bases between them. This CDR3 has 12 residues. CDR1 SQVTM and CDR2 ANQGSEA come from the germline V gene. CDR3 region: CSVTVNTGELFF. CDR3 nucleotides: TGCAGCGTTACGGTGAACACCGGGGAGCTGTTTTTT.

The J gene is TRBJ2-7, the V gene TRBV5-1, with TRBD1 matching 8 bases. V lost 0 bases and J lost 3; bases outside the gene matches: 2. CDR3 length: 14 amino acids. Germline V gives CDR1 SGHRS, CDR2 YFSETQ. The CDR3, as DNA: TGCGCCAGCAGCTTGGCAGGGGGCGGCTACGAGCAGTACTTC. It translates to CASSLAGGGYEQYF. Variable domain in full (rest from reference TRBV5-1 and TRBJ2-7): KAGVTQTPRYLIKTRGQQVTLSCSPISGHRSVSWYQQTPGQGLQFLFEYFSETQRNKGNFPGRFSGRQFSNSRSEMNVSTLELGDSALYLCASSLAGGGYEQYFGPGTRLTVT.

This chain uses TRBV29-1 with TRBJ2-7; D unclear. The germline gives CDR1 SQVTM, CDR2 ANQGSEA. V lost 6 bases, J lost 3 bases, and 18 bases lay in between. The CDR3 spans 14 residues. The CDR3 here is CSVGVWAIHYEQYF. The CDR3 nucleotides are TGCAGCGTGGGCGTGTGGGCGATTCACTACGAGCAGTACTTC.

The J gene is TRBJ2-4, the V gene TRBV15, with D unresolved. CDR1 and CDR2 (germline): LNHNV, YYDKDF (reference sequence). The CDR3 has 15 residues. V lost 0 bases, J lost 3 bases, and 9 bases lay in between. DNA of the CDR3: TGTGCCACCAGCAGAGAGGGTAGCCTCAAAAACATTCAGTACTTC. Translating it yields CATSREGSLKNIQYF.

The chain carries TRBV6-5 and TRBJ2-3; 12 bases line up with TRBD2. Germline loops: CDR1 MNHEY, CDR2 SVGAGI. The CDR3 has 14 amino acids. Unmatched junction bases numbered 3, after V lost 5 bases and J lost 6 bases. CDR3 in DNA: TGTGCCAGCAGTCTAGCGGGAGGGGAGGATACGCAGTATTTT. The encoded protein is CASSLAGGEDTQYF.

This chain joins TRBV4-2 and TRBJ1-2; perhaps TRBD1 as D (6 bases). CDR3 length: 15 amino acids. Germline CDR1 and CDR2: LGHNA and YNFKEQ. V was clipped by 0 bases and J by 2 bases, with 10 bases between them. The CDR3 region has the DNA TGTGCCAGCAGCCAAGAGGAAACAGGGAACTATGGCTACACCTTC. Translated, it gives CASSQEETGNYGYTF.

Notes on this clone: Compared with germline, one end of the junction differs, possibly owing to a read error. V usage is TRBV30 and J usage is TRBJ2-2; D is perhaps TRBD2 (5 bases). This CDR3 region has 15 residues. The V gene's germline CDR1 is GTSNPN and CDR2 SVGIG (reference sequence). DNA of the CDR3: TGTGCCTGGGGTGTACTAGAGCTATACACCGGGGAGCTGTTTTTT. Protein product: CAWGVLELYTGELFF.

This clone was counted between two and nine times. The chain recombines TRBV5-4 with TRBJ2-3; 11 bases line up with TRBD1. The V and J ends lost 2 bases and 3 bases, in that order; junction bases with no gene match: 5. The CDR3 extends over 16 amino acids. Germline V CDR1 and CDR2: SGHNT, YYREEE (reference sequence). As DNA, the CDR3 is TGTGCCAGCAGCTTCCCAGGACAGGGGGCGACAGATACGCAGTATTTT. This translates into CASSFPGQGATDTQYF. Using reference TRBV5-4 and TRBJ2-3 for the parts outside the CDR3, the full variable domain is ETGVTQSPTHLIKTRGQQVTLRCSSQSGHNTVSWYQQALGQGPQFIFQYYREEENGRGNFPPRFSGLQFPNYSSELNVNALELDDSALYLCASSFPGQGATDTQYFGPGTRLTVL.

The J gene is TRBJ2-1, the V gene TRBV29-1; 7 bases are a match to TRBD2. The germline gives CDR1 SQVTM, CDR2 ANQGSEA. This CDR3 comprises 16 residues. Unmatched junction bases numbered 9, after V lost 2 bases and J lost 2 bases. For the CDR3, the DNA is TGCAGCGTTGAACAACTAGCGAATCTCGCCTACAATGAGCAGTTCTTC. Its protein product is CSVEQLANLAYNEQFF.

The rearrangement joins TRBV3-1 (or the pseudogene TRBV3-2) to TRBJ2-7; D is perhaps TRBD1 (6 bases). Germline lookup yields CDR1 LGHDT and CDR2 YNNKEL (reference sequence). This CDR3 is built from 13 residues. The V gene lost 6 bases and the J gene lost 3 bases, with 12 bases spanning the gap. The CDR3 region has the DNA TGTGCCAGCAGTCCCACAGGGAACTACGAGCAGTACTTC. Protein: CASSPTGNYEQYF.

The chain uses TRBV11-2 and TRBJ1-3; possibly TRBD1 for D (6 bases). Germline V gives CDR1 SGHAT, CDR2 FQNNGV. The length of the CDR3 is 16 residues. V was shortened by 10 bases and J by 0 bases, with 19 bases between the two germline ends. The CDR3: CATSINGGLSGNTIYF. Written as DNA, the CDR3 is TGTGCCACGTCAATAAACGGGGGGCTCTCTGGAAACACCATATATTTT.

The chain employs TRBV6-5 and TRBJ1-1; 7 bases are shared with TRBD1. The CDR3 has 11 amino acids. Per germline, CDR1 MNHEY and CDR2 SVGAGI. V trimming: 6 bases; J trimming: 5 bases; junction bases outside the gene matches: 0. The CDR3 here is CASRTGTEAFF. The CDR3 nucleotides are TGTGCCAGCAGGACAGGGACTGAAGCTTTCTTT.

This clone was seen only a few times. V is TRBV9 and J is TRBJ2-4, with D perhaps TRBD2 (5 bases). Germline loops: CDR1 SGDLS, CDR2 YYNGEE. This CDR3 comprises 16 residues. Trimming stripped 0 bases from V and 7 bases from J, with 17 bases between. The CDR3 loop reads CASSVGHGEILNIQYF. The CDR3 nucleotides read TGTGCCAGCAGCGTAGGCCACGGGGAAATACTGAACATTCAGTACTTC.

The chain links TRBV27 to TRBJ2-7; 11 nucleotides line up with TRBD2. J was trimmed by 5 bases and V by 3 bases; bases with no gene match: 12. This CDR3 is built from 17 residues. Germline-derived CDR1 and CDR2 are MNHEY and SMNVEV (reference sequence). CDR3 sequence (DNA): TGTGCCAGCAGTTTTGATGTGCCTAGCGGGAGGTCGGACGAGCAGTACTTC. Protein sequence: CASSFDVPSGRSDEQYF.

The chain couples TRBV12-3 or TRBV12-4 to TRBJ1-1; D might be TRBD1 (5 bases). CDR3 length equals 13 residues. V was clipped by 4 bases and J by 10 bases, with 16 bases between them. This chain's CDR3 is CASSSGTTSGAFF. CDR3 nucleotides: TGTGCCAGCAGTTCCGGGACTACATCTGGAGCTTTCTTT.

The chain has TRBV9 and TRBJ2-4, with 9 bases lining up with TRBD1. In germline, CDR1 is SGDLS, CDR2 YYNGEE. V was clipped by 3 bases and J by 3 bases; unmatched bases: 7. There are 16 residues in the CDR3. The CDR3 DNA reads as TGTGCCAGCAGCGGTGGTGGACAGGGGCACAAAAACATTCAGTACTTC. It yields the protein CASSGGGQGHKNIQYF. Using reference TRBV9 and TRBJ2-4 for the parts outside the CDR3, the full variable domain is DSGVTQTPKHLITATGQRVTLRCSPRSGDLSVYWYQQSLDQGLQFLIQYYNGEERAKGNILERFSAQQFPDLHSELNLSSLELGDSALYFCASSGGGQGHKNIQYFGAGTRLSVL.

This rearrangement joins TRBV28 to TRBJ1-4, with D tentatively TRBD1 (6 bases). This CDR3 contains 14 residues. V gave up 2 bases and J gave up 8 bases, with 12 bases separating them. The germline CDR1 and CDR2 sequences are MDHEN and SYDVKM. For the CDR3, the DNA is TGTGCCAGCAGTTTAGCACAGGGTGGAGAAAAACTGTTTTTT. This encodes CASSLAQGGEKLFF.

The rearrangement links TRBV6-2 or TRBV6-3 to TRBJ2-7; 8 bases align to TRBD2. The CDR3 sequence is 16 residues long. Germline CDR1 MNHEY, CDR2 SVGEGT. The junction had 9 bases not matched to a gene; V was cut back by 5 bases and J by 0 bases. The CDR3 sequence: CASSTPRGGDSYEQYF. Here the CDR3 DNA reads TGTGCCAGCAGTACCCCTCGGGGGGGGGACTCCTACGAGCAGTACTTC.

The chain is built from TRBV4-1 and TRBJ1-5; D is unclear. Germline V gene data show CDR1 as MGHRA and CDR2 as YSYEKL. V was clipped by 1 base and J by 5 bases, with 12 bases between them. CDR3 length equals 15 residues. CDR3 in DNA: TGCGCCAGCAGCCAAGCTATGGCGGAGGATCAGCCCCAGCATTTT. Amino acids: CASSQAMAEDQPQHF.

This chain connects TRBV24-1 to TRBJ2-5; 11 nucleotides match TRBD2. With 3 bases clipped from V and 5 bases from J, the junction kept 7 bases outside the gene matches. This CDR3 has 16 amino acids. The germline V gene has CDR1 KGHDR and CDR2 SFDVKD. The DNA of the CDR3 is TGTGCCACCAGTGATACTAGCGGGAGCTTTTTCGAGACCCAGTACTTC. It specifies CATSDTSGSFFETQYF.

The chain has TRBV19 and TRBJ2-4; 7 nucleotides line up with TRBD2. This CDR3 comprises 14 residues. The trim removed 5 bases at V and 3 bases at J, leaving 4 bases unmatched. CDR1 is LNHDA and CDR2 is SQIVND in the germline V gene (reference sequence). The CDR3 is CASSAWGGKNIQYF. In DNA, the CDR3 is TGTGCCAGTAGTGCGTGGGGGGGCAAAAACATTCAGTACTTC.